This TCR beta chain was identified during a study of blood T cell repertoires in COVID-19. Overall study: Spain, Italy and the United States supplied samples that represented acute and convalescent COVID-19.

The CDR3 consists of 15 residues. CDR1 is MDHEN and CDR2 is SYDVKM in the germline V gene. Trimming cost V 6 bases and J 12 bases; bases outside gene matches: 17. In the authors' methods: Using reference gene primer amplification, nucleated cell counts were estimated. Sequenced by immunoSEQ multiplex PCR; TCRdb stores in-frame clones only, minus some. The DNA was the basis for D and trimming; V, J and clone size are from that table. The sample consists of roughly 250,000 clones, around 87% of them appearing once. The gene calls are TRBV28 and TRBJ1-2, with 9 positions matching TRBD1. This TCR came from a middle-aged woman with acute COVID-19. The sequencing input was PBMCs or T cells enriched from blood (not recorded which). CDR3 bases: TGTGCCAGCAGGGGGTCCGGGACAGGGCAGGGAGGGCACACCTTC. Amino acids: CASRGSGTGQGGHTF.